This T cell receptor (beta chain) was captured in a study of blood T cell repertoires in COVID-19. Study at large: Whether acute or convalescent, the COVID-19 samples came from the United States, Italy and Spain.

CDR1 and CDR2 from the germline V gene are SGDLS and YYNGEE. The CDR3 runs to 11 residues. V was trimmed by 4 bases and J by 3 bases, leaving 3 bases between them. How the authors handled the data: Estimation of nucleated cell counts relied on the amplification of reference gene primers. Data came from immunoSEQ multiplex PCR; TCRdb stores just in-frame clones and leaves some out. Clone size and the V and J calls come from that table; the DNA yielded D and trimming. The data contain a few hundred thousand clones, 83% of them singletons. Worth noting for this clone: Additional DNA sequences in this sample encode the identical CDR3.

The participants were between about 18 and 95 years old and came from fewer than 25 US areas. Resolution of symptoms, clearance, or two negative PCRs was present in recovered Cohort 3 donors. The V and J genes are TRBV9 and TRBJ2-3; D remains ambiguous. Material for sequencing was PBMCs or T cells enriched from blood (not recorded which). The TCR was taken from a woman aged 50 to 60 who had recovered from COVID-19. The chain's CDR3 is CASSYTDTQYF. DNA for the CDR3: TGTGCCAGCAGCTATACAGATACGCAGTATTTT. Full variable domain (remainder filled in from reference TRBV9 and TRBJ2-3): DSGVTQTPKHLITATGQRVTLRCSPRSGDLSVYWYQQSLDQGLQFLIQYYNGEERAKGNILERFSAQQFPDLHSELNLSSLELGDSALYFCASSYTDTQYFGPGTRLTVL.